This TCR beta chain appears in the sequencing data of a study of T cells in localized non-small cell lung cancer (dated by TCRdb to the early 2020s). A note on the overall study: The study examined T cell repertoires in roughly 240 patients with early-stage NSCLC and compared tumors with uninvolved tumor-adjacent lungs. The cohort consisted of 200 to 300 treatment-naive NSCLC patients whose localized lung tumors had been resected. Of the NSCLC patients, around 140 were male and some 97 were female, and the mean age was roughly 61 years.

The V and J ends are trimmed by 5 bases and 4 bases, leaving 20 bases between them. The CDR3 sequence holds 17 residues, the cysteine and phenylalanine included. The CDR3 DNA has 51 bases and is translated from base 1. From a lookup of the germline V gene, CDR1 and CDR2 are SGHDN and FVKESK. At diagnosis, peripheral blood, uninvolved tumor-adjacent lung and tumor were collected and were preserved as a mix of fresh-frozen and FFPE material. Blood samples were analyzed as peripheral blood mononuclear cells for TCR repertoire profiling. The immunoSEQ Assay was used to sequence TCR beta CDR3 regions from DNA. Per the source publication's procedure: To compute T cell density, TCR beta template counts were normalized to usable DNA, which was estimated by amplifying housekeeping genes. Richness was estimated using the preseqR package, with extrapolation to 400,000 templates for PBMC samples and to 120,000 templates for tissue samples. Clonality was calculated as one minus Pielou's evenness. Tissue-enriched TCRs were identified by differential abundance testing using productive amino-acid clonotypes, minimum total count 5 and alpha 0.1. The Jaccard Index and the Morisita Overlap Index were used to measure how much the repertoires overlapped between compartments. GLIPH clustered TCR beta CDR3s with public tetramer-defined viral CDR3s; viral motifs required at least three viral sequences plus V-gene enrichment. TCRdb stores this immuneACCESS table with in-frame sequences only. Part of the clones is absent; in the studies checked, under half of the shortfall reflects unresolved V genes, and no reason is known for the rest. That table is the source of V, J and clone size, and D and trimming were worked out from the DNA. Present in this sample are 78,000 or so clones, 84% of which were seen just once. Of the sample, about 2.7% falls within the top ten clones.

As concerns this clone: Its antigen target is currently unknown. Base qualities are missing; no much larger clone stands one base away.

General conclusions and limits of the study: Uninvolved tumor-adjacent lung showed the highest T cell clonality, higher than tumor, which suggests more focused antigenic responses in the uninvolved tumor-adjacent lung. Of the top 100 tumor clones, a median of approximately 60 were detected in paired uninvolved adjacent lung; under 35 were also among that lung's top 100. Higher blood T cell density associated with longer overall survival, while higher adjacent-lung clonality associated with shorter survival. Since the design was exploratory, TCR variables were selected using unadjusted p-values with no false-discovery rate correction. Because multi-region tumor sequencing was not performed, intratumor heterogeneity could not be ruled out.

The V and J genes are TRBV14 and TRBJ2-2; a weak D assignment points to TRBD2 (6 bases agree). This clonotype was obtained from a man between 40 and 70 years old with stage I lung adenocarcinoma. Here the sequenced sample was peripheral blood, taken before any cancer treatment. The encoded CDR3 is CASSSPLGKGGTGELFF. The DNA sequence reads TGTGCCAGCAGCTCTCCCCTCGGAAAGGGAGGCACCGGGGAGCTGTTTTTT. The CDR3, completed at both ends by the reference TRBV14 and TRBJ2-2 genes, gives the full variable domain EAGVTQFPSHSVIEKGQTVTLRCDPISGHDNLYWYRRVMGKEIKFLLHFVKESKQDESGMPNNRFLAERTGGTYSTLKVQPAELEDSGVYFCASSSPLGKGGTGELFFGEGSRLTVL.